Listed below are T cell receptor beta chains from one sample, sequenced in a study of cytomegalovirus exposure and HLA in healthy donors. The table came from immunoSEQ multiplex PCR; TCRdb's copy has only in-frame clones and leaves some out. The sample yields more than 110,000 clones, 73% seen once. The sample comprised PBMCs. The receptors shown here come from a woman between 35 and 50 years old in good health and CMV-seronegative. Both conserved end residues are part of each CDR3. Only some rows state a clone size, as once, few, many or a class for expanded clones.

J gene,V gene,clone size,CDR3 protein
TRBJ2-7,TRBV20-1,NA,CSAETGWEQYF
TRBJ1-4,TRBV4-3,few,CASSQDHRVYTNEKLFF
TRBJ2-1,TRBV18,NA,CASSRDREVSIF
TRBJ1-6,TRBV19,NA,CASSIGWAAGNNSPLHF
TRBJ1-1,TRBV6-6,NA,CASSLTGTGVNTEAFF
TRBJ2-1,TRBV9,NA,CASSVGPSGGAGEQFF
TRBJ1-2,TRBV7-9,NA,CASSSVGQDHTF
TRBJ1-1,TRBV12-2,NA,CASRTRPEAFF
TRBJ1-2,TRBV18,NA,CATSARGGVDGYTF
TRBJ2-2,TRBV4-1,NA,CASSQESSGGTTGELFF
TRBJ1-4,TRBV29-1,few,CSVEGTRDNEKLFF